What follows are 19 T cell receptor beta chains derived from one specimen sequenced in a study of blood T cell repertoires in COVID-19. Assay used: immunoSEQ multiplex PCR; TCRdb lists only in-frame clones, some missing. Found here are roughly 110,000 clones, more than 70% of them singletons; the top ten hold around 7%. The specimen sequenced was peripheral blood. All receptors come from a man aged 45-60 years with active or convalescent COVID-19.

The chain combines TRBV18 with TRBJ1-5, with TRBD1 matching 7 bases. The CDR3 is 18 residues long. V shed 2 bases and J 0 bases; nucleotides not matched to a gene: 10. Germline lookup yields CDR1 KGHSH and CDR2 LQKENI. CDR3 in DNA: TGTGCCAGCTCACCAAGAGGGACAGATTACAATAGCAATCAGCCCCAGCATTTT. It yields the protein CASSPRGTDYNSNQPQHF.

The genes are TRBV9 and TRBJ1-2, with TRBD1 identical over 8 bases. The V and J ends lost 2 bases and 4 bases, in that order; junction bases with no gene match: 7. Germline V gene sequence: CDR1 SGDLS, CDR2 YYNGEE. The CDR3 totals 15 residues. CDR3 coding DNA: TGTGCCAGCAGCGTTTCCGGACAGGGCGGCTATGGCTACACCTTC. This codes for CASSVSGQGGYGYTF.

DNA for the CDR3: TGTGCCAGCAGTCTCCTTGGACTAGCGGGATATTACGAGCAGTACTTC. As protein: CASSLLGLAGYYEQYF. The V and J genes are TRBV28 and TRBJ2-7, with 12 nucleotides matching TRBD2. From germline, CDR1 is MDHEN and CDR2 SYDVKM. This CDR3 region has 16 residues. After removal of 5 bases from V and 4 bases from J, the junction contained 9 bases not matched to a gene.

The CDR3 spells CASSPLSHSPYEQYF. CDR3 nucleotides: TGTGCCAGCAGCCCCCTGAGCCACAGCCCCTACGAGCAGTACTTC. The chain couples TRBV2 to TRBJ2-7, with no clear D. V was cut by 6 bases and J by 2 bases, with 17 bases left in between. This CDR3 region has 15 residues. Germline lookup yields CDR1 SNHLY and CDR2 FYNNEI.

This chain connects TRBV5-6 to TRBJ2-5; TRBD1 agrees at 12 bases. J was trimmed by 5 bases and V by 3 bases; bases with no gene match: 11. This CDR3 spans 17 amino acids. CDR1 SGHDT and CDR2 YYEEEE come from the germline V gene. The CDR3, as DNA: TGTGCCAGCAGCTCCACACACCGGGACAGGGGGCCTGAGACCCAGTACTTC. It is translated as CASSSTHRDRGPETQYF.

The rearrangement joins TRBV18 to TRBJ1-1, with 8 bases matching TRBD1. CDR1 KGHSH and CDR2 LQKENI come from the germline V gene. The CDR3 spans 15 residues. V lost 2 bases and J lost 5; bases outside the gene matches: 7. CDR3: CASSPAQGAGTEAFF. The CDR3 coding sequence is TGTGCCAGCTCACCAGCCCAGGGGGCAGGGACTGAAGCTTTCTTT. The whole variable domain, remainder taken from reference TRBV18 and TRBJ1-1, is NAGVMQNPRHLVRRRGQEARLRCSPMKGHSHVYWYRQLPEEGLKFMVYLQKENIIDESGMPKERFSAEFPKEGPSILRIQQVVRGDSAAYFCASSPAQGAGTEAFFGQGTRLTVV.

The chain is built from TRBV5-4 and TRBJ2-3, with 14 bases fitting TRBD2. V gave up 4 bases and J gave up 0 bases; unmatched junction bases: 7. The CDR3 runs 18 residues. Germline loops: CDR1 SGHNT, CDR2 YYREEE (reference sequence). The CDR3 DNA is TGTGCCAGCAGCGGGACTAGCGGGAGTAGGTCTAGCACAGATACGCAGTATTTT. Protein: CASSGTSGSRSSTDTQYF. Variable domain in full (rest from reference TRBV5-4 and TRBJ2-3): ETGVTQSPTHLIKTRGQQVTLRCSSQSGHNTVSWYQQALGQGPQFIFQYYREEENGRGNFPPRFSGLQFPNYSSELNVNALELDDSALYLCASSGTSGSRSSTDTQYFGPGTRLTVL.

The CDR3, as DNA: TGTGCCAGCAGTTCTTCTCAGACAGGGGCCGGGGAGACCCAGTACTTC. As protein: CASSSSQTGAGETQYF. The J gene is TRBJ2-5, the V gene TRBV27, with TRBD1 matching over 8 bases. This CDR3 spans 16 amino acids. Looked up from germline, CDR1 is MNHEY and CDR2 is SMNVEV (reference sequence). Trimming cost V 4 bases and J 5 bases; bases outside gene matches: 12.

DNA for the CDR3: TGCGCCAGCAGCCTGCGACTAGCGGGAAACACCGGGGAGCTGTTTTTT. Translation: CASSLRLAGNTGELFF. The chain recombines TRBV4-1 with TRBJ2-2, with 11 positions matching TRBD2. CDR1 and CDR2 (germline): MGHRA, YSYEKL. Trimming cost V 4 bases and J 2 bases; bases outside gene matches: 3. CDR3 length: 16 amino acids.

A few counts support this clone. The rearrangement links TRBV5-6 to TRBJ1-2; a weak D match, TRBD1 (6 bases). Germline CDR1 reads SGHDT; CDR2 reads YYEEEE. Trimming removed 0 bases from V and 4 bases from J, with 13 bases in between. The length of the CDR3 is 15 residues. This chain's CDR3 is CASSLEAGVSYGYTF. Written as DNA, the CDR3 is TGTGCCAGCAGCTTGGAGGCAGGGGTTTCCTATGGCTACACCTTC.

This clone was found once. This chain links TRBV3-1 (or the pseudogene TRBV3-2) with TRBJ1-6; perhaps TRBD1 as D (5 bases). The CDR3 has 13 residues. Trimming left V 10 bases short and J 8 bases short, with 15 bases between. Per germline, CDR1 LGHDT and CDR2 YNNKEL (reference sequence). The CDR3 is CATGRGTDSPLHF. The DNA of the CDR3 is TGTGCCACCGGGCGGGGGACGGATTCACCCCTCCACTTT.

The chain combines TRBV9 with TRBJ2-5, with 9 bases aligning to TRBD1. CDR1 is SGDLS, CDR2 YYNGEE, per germline. The CDR3 is 16 residues long. With 2 bases clipped from V and 0 bases from J, the junction kept 5 bases outside the gene matches. Here the CDR3 DNA reads TGTGCCAGCAGCGTTTTGGGACAGGGTAACCAAGAGACCCAGTACTTC. Translated: CASSVLGQGNQETQYF.

The chain uses TRBV10-3 and TRBJ1-5; TRBD1 matches at 7 bases. With V trimmed by 0 bases and J by 6 bases, 5 bases remained unmatched. The CDR3 covers 15 residues. Germline V gene data show CDR1 as ENHRY and CDR2 as SYGVKD. In nucleotides, the CDR3 is TGTGCCATCAGTGAGTCGGAGACAGGGTTTCAGCCCCAGCATTTT. Protein sequence: CAISESETGFQPQHF.

V and J are TRBV14 and TRBJ2-5; D may be TRBD2 (6 bases). Trimming shortened V by 1 base and J by 4 bases, and 19 bases separated the two germline ends. The germline gives CDR1 SGHDN, CDR2 FVKESK. The CDR3 sequence is 17 residues long. CDR3 nucleotide sequence: TGTGCCAGCAGCCAAGCGTGGCCCCGGGGTAGCGGAGAGACCCAGTACTTC. It translates to CASSQAWPRGSGETQYF.

This chain joins TRBV18 and TRBJ2-1; 12 bases agree with TRBD2. With V trimmed by 6 bases and J by 4 bases, 7 bases remained unmatched. Germline values: CDR1 KGHSH, CDR2 LQKENI. The CDR3 consists of 16 residues. CDR3 DNA: TGTGCCAGCTCGCTACTCCTAGCGGGAGGGTACAATGAGCAGTTCTTC. Translation: CASSLLLAGGYNEQFF.

J is TRBJ1-3 and V is TRBV3-1 (or the pseudogene TRBV3-2); 9 bases map to TRBD1. Germline V gene lookup returns CDR1 LGHDT and CDR2 YNNKEL (reference sequence). This CDR3 region has 17 residues. Trimming took 3 bases from V and 4 from J; bases not matched to a gene: 10. The DNA of the CDR3 is TGTGCCAGCAGCCATAGTAAACAGGGGGCCAGAGGAAACACCATATATTTT. Protein sequence: CASSHSKQGARGNTIYF.

The V call is TRBV7-8, the J call TRBJ2-1, with 8 bases fitting TRBD2. CDR3 length equals 15 residues. CDR1 SGHVS and CDR2 FQNEAQ come from the germline V gene. V lost 8 bases and J lost 3; bases outside the gene matches: 9. The CDR3 sequence is CASGSRLAGYNEQFF. The DNA of the CDR3 is TGTGCCAGCGGATCCCGTCTAGCGGGCTACAATGAGCAGTTCTTC.

V is TRBV29-1 and J is TRBJ2-7; D perhaps matches TRBD1 (7 bases). Trimming took off 6 bases at V and 4 bases at J, with 16 bases between the two ends. The length of the CDR3 is 13 residues. The V gene's germline CDR1 is SQVTM and CDR2 ANQGSEA. CDR3 loop: CSVKQGEAYEQYF. In nucleotides, the CDR3 is TGCAGCGTGAAGCAGGGGGAGGCGTACGAGCAGTACTTC.

The rearrangement joins TRBV18 to TRBJ2-7; 9 nucleotides match TRBD1. CDR1 and CDR2 from the germline V gene are KGHSH and LQKENI. J gave up 3 bases and V 2 bases, and 5 bases lay outside the gene matches. The CDR3 sequence is 15 residues long. The CDR3 DNA is TGTGCCAGCTCACCAAGGACAGGGGCCGTCTACGAGCAGTACTTC. Translating gives CASSPRTGAVYEQYF.